This T cell receptor beta chain was sequenced for a study of molecular identifiers for immune sequencing clone quantification. Whole-study results and caveats: Clones above 20 RNA copies held over 97% of effector molecules, under 1% in naive cells.

A single record per CDR3 protein comes from TCRdb applying MiXCR to the PCR reads. The table includes about 630,000 distinct CDR3 sequences, roughly 23% detected once. This CDR3 has 16 amino acids. With 4 bases removed from V and 5 bases from J, the gap between germline ends came to 18 bases. Looked up from germline, CDR1 is MNHEY and CDR2 is SVGAGI. As to this clonotype: Its antigen remains unknown.

With RNA at 10%, 30% or 50%, naive CD8 libraries came from roughly 18,000 to 920,000 sorted cells. This receptor was taken from a human donor in good health. Some libraries in this study had Jurkat cell RNA spiked in. This sequence joins TRBV6-5 and TRBJ2-1; perhaps TRBD1 as D (6 bases). Sequenced sample: naive CD8+ T cells from blood, with Jurkat cell RNA spiked in. Subset here: FACS-sorted CD8+CD4-CCR7+CD45RA+ naive T cells. This CDR3 is CASSFLPWGQDNEQFF. The DNA for the CDR3 is TGTGCCAGCAGTTTCCTCCCGTGGGGGCAGGACAATGAGCAGTTCTTC.